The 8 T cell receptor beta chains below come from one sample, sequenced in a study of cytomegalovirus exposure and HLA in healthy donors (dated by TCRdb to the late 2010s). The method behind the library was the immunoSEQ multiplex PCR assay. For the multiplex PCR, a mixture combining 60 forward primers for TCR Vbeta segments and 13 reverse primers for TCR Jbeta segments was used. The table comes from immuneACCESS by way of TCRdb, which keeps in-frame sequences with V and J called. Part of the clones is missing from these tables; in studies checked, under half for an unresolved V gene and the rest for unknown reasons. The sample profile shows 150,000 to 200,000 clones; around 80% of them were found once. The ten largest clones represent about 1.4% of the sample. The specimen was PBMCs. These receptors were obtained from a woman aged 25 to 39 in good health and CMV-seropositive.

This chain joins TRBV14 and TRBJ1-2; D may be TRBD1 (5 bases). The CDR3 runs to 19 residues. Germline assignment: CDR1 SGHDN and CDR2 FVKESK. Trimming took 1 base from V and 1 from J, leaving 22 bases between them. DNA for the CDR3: TGTGCCAGCAGCCAAGTTGGGGCGGGGCTGTTTTGGAATAACTATGGCTACACCTTC. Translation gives CASSQVGAGLFWNNYGYTF.

The CDR3: CASSLSLTGDETQYF. The CDR3 region has the DNA TGTGCCAGCAGTTTATCTCTGACAGGGGACGAGACCCAGTACTTC. The rearrangement links TRBV27 to TRBJ2-5, with TRBD1 identical over 8 bases. Looked up from germline, CDR1 is MNHEY and CDR2 is SMNVEV (reference sequence). Unmatched junction bases numbered 5, after V lost 0 bases and J lost 5 bases. The CDR3 has 15 amino acids.

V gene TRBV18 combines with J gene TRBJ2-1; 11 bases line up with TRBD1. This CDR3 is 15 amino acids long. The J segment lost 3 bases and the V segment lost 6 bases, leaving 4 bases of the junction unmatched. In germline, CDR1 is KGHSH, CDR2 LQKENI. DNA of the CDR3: TGTGCCAGCTCTTGGGACAGGGGGGTCTACAATGAGCAGTTCTTC. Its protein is CASSWDRGVYNEQFF.

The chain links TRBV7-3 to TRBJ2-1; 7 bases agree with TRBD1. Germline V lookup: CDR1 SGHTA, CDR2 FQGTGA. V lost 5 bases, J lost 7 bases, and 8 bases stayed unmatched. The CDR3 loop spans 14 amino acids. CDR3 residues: CASSLRQGGNEQFF. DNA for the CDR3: TGTGCCAGCAGCCTCCGACAGGGTGGAAATGAGCAGTTCTTC.

DNA for the CDR3: TGTGCCAGCATTAGTACCCTTTATGGTTACGAGCAGTACTTC. This codes for CASISTLYGYEQYF. The chain uses TRBV28 and TRBJ2-7, with D unresolved. The ends were cut back, 7 bases at V and 4 bases at J, with 17 bases in the middle. CDR1 and CDR2 from the germline V gene are MDHEN and SYDVKM. The CDR3 runs to 14 residues.

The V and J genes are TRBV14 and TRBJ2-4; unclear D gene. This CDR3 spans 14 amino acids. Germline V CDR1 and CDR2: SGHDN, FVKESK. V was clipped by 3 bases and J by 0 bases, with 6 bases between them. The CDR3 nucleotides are TGTGCCAGCAGCCATCCACAAGCCAAAAACATTCAGTACTTC. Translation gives CASSHPQAKNIQYF.

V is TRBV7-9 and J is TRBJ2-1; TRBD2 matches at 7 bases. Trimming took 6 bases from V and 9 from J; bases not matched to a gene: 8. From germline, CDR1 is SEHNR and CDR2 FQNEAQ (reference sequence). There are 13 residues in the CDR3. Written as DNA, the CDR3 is TGTGCCAGCAGGGGCGGGAGACCGGGTGAGCAGTTCTTC. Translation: CASRGGRPGEQFF.

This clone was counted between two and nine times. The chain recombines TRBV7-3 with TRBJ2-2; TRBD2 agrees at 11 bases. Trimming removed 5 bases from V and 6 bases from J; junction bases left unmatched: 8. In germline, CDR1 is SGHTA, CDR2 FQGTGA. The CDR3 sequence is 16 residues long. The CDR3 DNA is TGTGCCAGCAGCAAACTAGCGGGAGTTGATCCCGGGGAGCTGTTTTTT. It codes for CASSKLAGVDPGELFF.